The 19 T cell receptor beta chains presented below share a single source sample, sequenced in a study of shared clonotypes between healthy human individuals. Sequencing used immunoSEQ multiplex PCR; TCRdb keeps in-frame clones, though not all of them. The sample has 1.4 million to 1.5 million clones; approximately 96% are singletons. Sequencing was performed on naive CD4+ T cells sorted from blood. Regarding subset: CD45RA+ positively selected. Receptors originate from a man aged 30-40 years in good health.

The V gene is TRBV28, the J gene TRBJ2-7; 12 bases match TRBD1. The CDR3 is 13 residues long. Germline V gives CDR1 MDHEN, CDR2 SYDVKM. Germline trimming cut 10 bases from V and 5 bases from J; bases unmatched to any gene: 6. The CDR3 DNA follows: TGTGCCACTAGGGGGACAGGGGGCGACGAGCAGTACTTC. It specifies CATRGTGGDEQYF. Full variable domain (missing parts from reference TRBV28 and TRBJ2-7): DVKVTQSSRYLVKRTGEKVFLECVQDMDHENMFWYRQDPGLGLRLIYFSYDVKMKEKGDIPEGYSVSREKKERFSLILESASTNQTSMYLCATRGTGGDEQYFGPGTRLTVT.

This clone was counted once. The CDR3: CASSLVRGSRESYNEQFF. Here the CDR3 DNA reads TGTGCCAGCAGCTTAGTACGGGGTTCGCGGGAGTCTTACAATGAGCAGTTCTTC. The V gene is TRBV11-2, the J gene TRBJ2-1, with TRBD2 matching 7 bases. CDR3 length: 18 amino acids. CDR1 and CDR2 (germline): SGHAT, FQNNGV. Trimming cost V 1 base and J 4 bases; bases outside gene matches: 13.

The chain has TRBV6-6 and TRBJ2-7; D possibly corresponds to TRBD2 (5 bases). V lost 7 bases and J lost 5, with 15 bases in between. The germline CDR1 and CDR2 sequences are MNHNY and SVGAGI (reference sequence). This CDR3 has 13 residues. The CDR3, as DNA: TGTGCCAGCACCATGGAGTATAGCGACGAGCAGTACTTC. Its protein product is CASTMEYSDEQYF.

The CDR3 DNA follows: TGTGCCAGCAGTTACTCTCTTCAGGGTGCCACTGAAGCTTTCTTT. Amino acids: CASSYSLQGATEAFF. The chain uses TRBV6-5 and TRBJ1-1; tentative D call: TRBD1 (5 bases). This CDR3 comprises 15 residues. The ends were cut back, 0 bases at V and 4 bases at J, with 12 bases in the middle. Germline loops: CDR1 MNHEY, CDR2 SVGAGI.

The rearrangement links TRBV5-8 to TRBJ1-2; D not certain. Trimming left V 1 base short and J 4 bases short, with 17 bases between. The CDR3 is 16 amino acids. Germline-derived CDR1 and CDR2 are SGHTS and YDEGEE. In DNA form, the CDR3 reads TGTGCCAGCAGCTTGTGGTCGGGTTTGACGAGCTATGGCTACACCTTC. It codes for CASSLWSGLTSYGYTF.

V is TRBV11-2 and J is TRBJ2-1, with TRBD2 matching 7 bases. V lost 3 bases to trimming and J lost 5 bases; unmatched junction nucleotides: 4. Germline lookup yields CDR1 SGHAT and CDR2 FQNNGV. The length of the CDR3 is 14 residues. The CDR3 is CASSFEGGNNEQFF. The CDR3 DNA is TGTGCCAGCAGCTTTGAGGGAGGGAACAATGAGCAGTTCTTC.

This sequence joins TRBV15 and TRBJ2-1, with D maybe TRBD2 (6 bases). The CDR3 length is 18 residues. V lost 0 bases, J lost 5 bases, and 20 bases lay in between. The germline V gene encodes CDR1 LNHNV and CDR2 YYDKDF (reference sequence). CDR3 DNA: TGTGCCACCAGCAGAGAGAGCTTACCGGGACTCGACAACAATGAGCAGTTCTTC. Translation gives CATSRESLPGLDNNEQFF.

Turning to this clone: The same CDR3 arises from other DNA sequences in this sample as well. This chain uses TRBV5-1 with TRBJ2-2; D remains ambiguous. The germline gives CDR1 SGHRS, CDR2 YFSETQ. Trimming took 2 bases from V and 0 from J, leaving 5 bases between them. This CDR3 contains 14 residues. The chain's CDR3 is CASSLTANTGELFF. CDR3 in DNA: TGCGCCAGCAGCTTAACCGCGAACACCGGGGAGCTGTTTTTT.

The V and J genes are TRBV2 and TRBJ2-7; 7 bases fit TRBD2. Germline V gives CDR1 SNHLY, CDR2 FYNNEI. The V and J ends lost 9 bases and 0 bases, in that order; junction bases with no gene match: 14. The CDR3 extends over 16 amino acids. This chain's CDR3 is CARKRASGGSSYEQYF. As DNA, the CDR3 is TGTGCCAGAAAGAGGGCTAGCGGAGGGAGCTCCTACGAGCAGTACTTC.

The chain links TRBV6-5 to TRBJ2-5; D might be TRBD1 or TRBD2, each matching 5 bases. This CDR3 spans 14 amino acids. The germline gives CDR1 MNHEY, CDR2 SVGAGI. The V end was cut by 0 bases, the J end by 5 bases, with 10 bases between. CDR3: CASSYSPWGETQYF. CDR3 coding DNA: TGTGCCAGCAGTTACTCCCCCTGGGGGGAGACCCAGTACTTC.

The CDR3 nucleotides are TGTGCCAGCAGCCAAGCGTTCACCTCTGGGGCCAACGTCCTGACTTTC. It translates to CASSQAFTSGANVLTF. J is TRBJ2-6 and V is TRBV14; D call uncertain. This CDR3 comprises 16 residues. Between the trimmed V and J ends, which lost 1 base and 0 bases, there was a span of 7 bases. Germline-derived CDR1 and CDR2 are SGHDN and FVKESK.

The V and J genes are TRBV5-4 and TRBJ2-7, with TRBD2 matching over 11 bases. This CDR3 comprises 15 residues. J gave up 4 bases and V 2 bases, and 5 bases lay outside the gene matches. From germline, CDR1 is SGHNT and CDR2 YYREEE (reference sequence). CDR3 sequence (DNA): TGTGCCAGCAGCTTCTCCGGGACTAGCGGTTACGAGCAGTACTTC. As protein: CASSFSGTSGYEQYF.

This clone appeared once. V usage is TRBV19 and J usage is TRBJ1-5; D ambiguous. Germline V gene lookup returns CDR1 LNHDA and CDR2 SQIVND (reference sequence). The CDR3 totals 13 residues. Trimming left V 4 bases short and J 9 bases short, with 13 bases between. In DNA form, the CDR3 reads TGTGCCAGTAGTAGGAGGGAGTTTCGGCCCCAGCATTTT. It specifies CASSRREFRPQHF.

The CDR3 nucleotides are TGTGCCACCAGAAGGGGTCAGGGGTACACTGAAGCTTTCTTT. Translation gives CATRRGQGYTEAFF. The chain carries TRBV15 and TRBJ1-1, with D possibly matching TRBD1 (6 bases). The CDR3 consists of 14 residues. Germline lookup yields CDR1 LNHNV and CDR2 YYDKDF (reference sequence). Deletions cut 6 bases from V and 3 bases from J, with 14 bases between.

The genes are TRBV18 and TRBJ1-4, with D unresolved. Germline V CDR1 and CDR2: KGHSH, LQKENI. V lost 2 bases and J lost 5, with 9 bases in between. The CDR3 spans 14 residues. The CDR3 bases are TGTGCCAGCTCACCAGTCACACCGAATGAAAAACTGTTTTTT. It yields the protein CASSPVTPNEKLFF.

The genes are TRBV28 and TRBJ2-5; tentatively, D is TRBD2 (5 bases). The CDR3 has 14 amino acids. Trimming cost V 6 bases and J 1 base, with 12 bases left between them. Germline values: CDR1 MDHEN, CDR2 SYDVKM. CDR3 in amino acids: CASRIPDSQETQYF. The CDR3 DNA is TGTGCCAGCAGGATACCGGACTCCCAAGAGACCCAGTACTTC.

In DNA, the CDR3 is TGTGCCAGCAGCCCCCGGGTAGCGTCGAATGAGCAGTTCTTC. It translates to CASSPRVASNEQFF. The chain uses TRBV14 and TRBJ2-1; tentative D call: TRBD2 (5 bases). V was clipped by 4 bases and J by 7 bases, with 14 bases between them. CDR1 is SGHDN, CDR2 FVKESK, per germline. The length of the CDR3 is 14 residues.

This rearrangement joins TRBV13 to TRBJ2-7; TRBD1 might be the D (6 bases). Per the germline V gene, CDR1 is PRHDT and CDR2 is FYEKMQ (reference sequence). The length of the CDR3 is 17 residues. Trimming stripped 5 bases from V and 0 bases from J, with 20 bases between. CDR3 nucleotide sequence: TGTGCCAGCAGCGCGTTCAGGGGCGGCACCTCCTCCTACGAGCAGTACTTC. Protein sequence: CASSAFRGGTSSYEQYF.

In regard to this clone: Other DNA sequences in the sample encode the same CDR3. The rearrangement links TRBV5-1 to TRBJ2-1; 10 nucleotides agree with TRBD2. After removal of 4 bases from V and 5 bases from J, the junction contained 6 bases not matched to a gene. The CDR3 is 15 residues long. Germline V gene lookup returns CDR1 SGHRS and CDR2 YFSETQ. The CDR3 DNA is TGCGCCAGCAGCCCTGGTACTAGCGGGGACAATGAGCAGTTCTTC. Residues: CASSPGTSGDNEQFF.